The T cell receptor beta chain described here comes from a study of blood T cell repertoires in COVID-19. The protocol was immunoSEQ multiplex PCR, while the TCRdb copy is restricted to in-frame clones and leaves out a portion. The sample includes under 150,000 clones, 70% to 90% of them seen just once. This CDR3 has 16 residues. With 2 bases removed from V and 1 base from J, the gap between germline ends came to 14 bases. Per germline, CDR1 KGHSH and CDR2 LQKENI. The sample comprised peripheral blood. The V gene is TRBV18, the J gene TRBJ1-2, with D possibly TRBD1 on 6 matching bases. The source of this sequence is a woman between 65 and 79 years old who had recovered from COVID-19. The CDR3 coding sequence is TGTGCCAGCTCACCAGTAGGGGGATTAGTTAACTATGGCTACACCTTC. Protein product: CASSPVGGLVNYGYTF.